The 3 T cell receptor beta chains given below trace back to one sample, sequenced in a study of Graves' ophthalmopathy and Graves' hyperthyroidism. Transcripts of RNA were the source for amplifying TCR beta CDR3 regions. An initial RT-PCR round employing HTBI primers preceded a second-round multiplex PCR. A single record per CDR3 protein comes from TCRdb applying MiXCR to the multiplex PCR reads. Here the sample spans about 200,000 distinct CDR3 sequences, approximately 28% being singletons. The sequencing input was peripheral blood. Receptors were obtained from a man aged 50-60 years with Graves' ophthalmopathy.

The chain couples TRBV12-3 or TRBV12-4 to TRBJ2-5; D is undetermined. Trimming removed 5 bases from V and 6 bases from J, with 10 bases in between. This CDR3 has 12 residues. DNA of the CDR3: TGTGCCAGCAGTCCCCAAAAGAAGACCCAGTACTTC. This codes for CASSPQKKTQYF.

This sequence joins TRBV12-3 or TRBV12-4 and TRBJ1-6; tentative D call: TRBD1 (5 bases). The CDR3 is 14 amino acids. The ends were cut back, 4 bases at V and 9 bases at J, with 13 bases in the middle. The CDR3 DNA follows: TGTGCCAGCAGTTCTGGGACGGTGGGTTCACCCCTCCACTTT. It specifies CASSSGTVGSPLHF.

This rearrangement joins TRBV19 to TRBJ2-7; D remains ambiguous. Trimming left V 6 bases short and J 3 bases short, with 12 bases between. This CDR3 has 13 amino acids. Germline-derived CDR1 and CDR2 are LNHDA and SQIVND (reference sequence). CDR3 protein: CASRRSAVYEQYF. Here the CDR3 DNA reads TGTGCCAGTAGAAGGTCAGCCGTCTACGAGCAGTACTTC.